A single sample is the source of the 26 T cell receptor beta chains below, sequenced in a study of blood T cell repertoires in COVID-19. Method: immunoSEQ multiplex PCR; TCRdb's copy keeps in-frame clones and lacks some. The data show under 400,000 clones, 88% seen once. Sequenced material: PBMCs or T cells enriched from blood (not recorded which). These receptors all stem from a woman aged 25 to 39 who had been exposed to COVID-19.

This clone was seen more than once but under ten times. This chain joins TRBV10-1 and TRBJ1-4; 8 bases are shared with TRBD1. The CDR3 covers 19 residues. V was clipped by 7 bases and J by 6 bases; unmatched bases: 22. Germline-derived CDR1 and CDR2 are WNHNN and SYGVQD (reference sequence). Written as DNA, the CDR3 is TGCGCCAGCACACCGGGCCGGGACAGGTGGGGCCAACTTGATGAAAAACTGTTTTTT. Translated: CASTPGRDRWGQLDEKLFF.

The rearrangement joins TRBV5-1 to TRBJ2-2; possible D gene TRBD1, 5 bases. Trimming took off 4 bases at V and 0 bases at J, with 7 bases between the two ends. Germline CDR1 is SGHRS and CDR2 is YFSETQ. The CDR3 has 14 residues. CDR3 bases: TGCGCCAGCAGCGTGACAGCGAACACCGGGGAGCTGTTTTTT. Translation gives CASSVTANTGELFF. Full variable domain (rest looked up from reference TRBV5-1 and TRBJ2-2): KAGVTQTPRYLIKTRGQQVTLSCSPISGHRSVSWYQQTPGQGLQFLFEYFSETQRNKGNFPGRFSGRQFSNSRSEMNVSTLELGDSALYLCASSVTANTGELFFGEGSRLTVL.

V gene TRBV23-1 combines with J gene TRBJ2-3; D might be TRBD2 (7 bases). TRBV23-1 is an open reading frame whose function is uncertain. Trimming stripped 5 bases from V and 9 bases from J, with 18 bases between. This CDR3 comprises 14 residues. CDR3 nucleotide sequence: TGCGCCAGCAGTAGGACAGTACTCGGGGGGACGCAGTATTTT. Its translation is CASSRTVLGGTQYF.

The CDR3 is CASSLSGGRNNEQFF. The DNA of the CDR3 is TGTGCCAGCAGTTTATCTGGCGGGAGGAATAATGAGCAGTTCTTC. J is TRBJ2-1 and V is TRBV27; 8 bases line up with TRBD2. CDR3 length: 15 residues. V was clipped by 0 bases and J by 7 bases; unmatched bases: 5. From germline, CDR1 is MNHEY and CDR2 SMNVEV (reference sequence).

The chain joins TRBV15 to TRBJ1-1; a possible D gene is TRBD1 (6 bases). The V end was cut by 0 bases, the J end by 10 bases, with 9 bases between. The CDR3 has 12 amino acids. Germline V lookup: CDR1 LNHNV, CDR2 YYDKDF (reference sequence). Here the CDR3 DNA reads TGTGCCACCAGCAGAGAGGCGACAGGAGCTTTCTTT. Translated, it gives CATSREATGAFF.

Here the CDR3 DNA reads TGTGCCAGCAGCTTAGATCACAGGGGGCTTCAGCCCCAGCATTTT. This translates into CASSLDHRGLQPQHF. V and J are TRBV11-2 and TRBJ1-5, with 9 nucleotides matching TRBD1. There are 15 residues in the CDR3. Per germline, CDR1 SGHAT and CDR2 FQNNGV. J lost 6 bases, V lost 0 bases, and 3 bases had no gene match. Looking up the rest from reference TRBV11-2 and TRBJ1-5 gives the full variable domain: EAGVAQSPRYKIIEKRQSVAFWCNPISGHATLYWYQQILGQGPKLLIQFQNNGVVDDSQLPKDRFSAERLKGVDSTLKIQPAKLEDSAVYLCASSLDHRGLQPQHFGDGTRLSIL.

This clone was seen a single time. The rearrangement uses TRBV29-1 and TRBJ2-1; D not certain. CDR1 is SQVTM and CDR2 is ANQGSEA in the germline V gene. This CDR3 comprises 10 residues. V was pared by 7 bases and J by 5 bases, with 6 bases between. The CDR3: CSGTNNEQFF. Written as DNA, the CDR3 is TGCAGCGGTACAAACAATGAGCAGTTCTTC.

The V call is TRBV2, the J call TRBJ2-5; D unclear. The CDR3 loop spans 14 amino acids. The germline V gene encodes CDR1 SNHLY and CDR2 FYNNEI. V was pared by 4 bases and J by 1 base, with 10 bases between. In DNA, the CDR3 is TGTGCCAGCAGTGTTGGAGCGCGCCAAGAGACCCAGTACTTC. Translated: CASSVGARQETQYF.

The rearrangement uses TRBV10-3 and TRBJ1-4; TRBD1 is a possible D gene (6 bases). Looked up from germline, CDR1 is ENHRY and CDR2 is SYGVKD. Trimming took off 11 bases at V and 4 bases at J, with 14 bases between the two ends. The CDR3 totals 13 residues. CDR3: CAARDKSNEKLFF. The DNA for the CDR3 is TGTGCCGCTCGGGACAAGAGTAATGAAAAACTGTTTTTT.

CDR3 sequence: CASSLERIQNTGELFF. The CDR3, as DNA: TGTGCCAGCAGCTTGGAGCGGATTCAAAACACCGGGGAGCTGTTTTTT. The rearrangement links TRBV5-4 to TRBJ2-2; D is perhaps TRBD2 (5 bases). Germline CDR1 reads SGHNT; CDR2 reads YYREEE (reference sequence). The CDR3 totals 16 residues. Trimming left V 0 bases short and J 2 bases short, with 11 bases between.

This chain links TRBV6-5 with TRBJ1-6, with 7 nucleotides matching TRBD1. The trim removed 6 bases at V and 6 bases at J, leaving 8 bases unmatched. Germline V gene data show CDR1 as MNHEY and CDR2 as SVGAGI. This CDR3 is 15 amino acids long. The CDR3 DNA reads TGTGCCAGCAGAACCCAGGGGGACGGTAATTCACCCCTCCACTTT. This sequence encodes CASRTQGDGNSPLHF.

V gene TRBV12-5 combines with J gene TRBJ1-5, with D maybe TRBD1 (5 bases). V was pared by 3 bases and J by 1 base, with 16 bases between. The CDR3 runs 17 residues. The germline V gene has CDR1 LGHNT and CDR2 FRNRAP. The CDR3 DNA is TGTGCTAGTGGTTTTCAGACGTCGGACAAGAGCAATCAGCCCCAGCATTTT. This sequence encodes CASGFQTSDKSNQPQHF. Looking up the rest from reference TRBV12-5 and TRBJ1-5 gives the full variable domain: DARVTQTPRHKVTEMGQEVTMRCQPILGHNTVFWYRQTMMQGLELLAYFRNRAPLDDSGMPKDRFSAEMPDATLATLKIQPSEPRDSAVYFCASGFQTSDKSNQPQHFGDGTRLSIL.

In its sample, this clone was seen once. The V and J genes are TRBV28 and TRBJ2-2, with unresolved D. The CDR3 contains 13 residues. The V gene's germline CDR1 is MDHEN and CDR2 SYDVKM. Trimming took 5 bases from V and 1 from J, leaving 5 bases between them. The CDR3 loop reads CASSPQNTGELFF. The CDR3 coding sequence is TGTGCCAGCAGTCCCCAGAACACCGGGGAGCTGTTTTTT.

Only a few counts were recorded for this clone. The chain joins TRBV4-1 to TRBJ2-7; 7 bases are a match to TRBD1. This CDR3 is 15 amino acids long. The V gene's germline CDR1 is MGHRA and CDR2 YSYEKL. The trim removed 1 base at V and 0 bases at J, leaving 3 bases unmatched. The CDR3 nucleotides read TGCGCCAGCAGCCAAGGGGACAGACTCTCCTACGAGCAGTACTTC. It specifies CASSQGDRLSYEQYF.

This clone was counted a few times. V and J are TRBV29-1 and TRBJ2-7; 7 nucleotides align to TRBD1. J gave up 3 bases and V 1 base, and 6 bases lay outside the gene matches. CDR1 is SQVTM, CDR2 ANQGSEA, per germline. This CDR3 has 14 amino acids. CDR3 sequence: CSVEGPGTDYEQYF. CDR3 DNA: TGCAGCGTTGAAGGCCCCGGGACAGACTACGAGCAGTACTTC.

The rearrangement links TRBV28 to TRBJ2-7, with TRBD1 matching over 7 bases. J gave up 1 base and V 6 bases, and 6 bases lay outside the gene matches. The CDR3 loop spans 14 amino acids. Germline loops: CDR1 MDHEN, CDR2 SYDVKM. The CDR3 spells CASRTGTASYEQYF. CDR3 in DNA: TGTGCCAGCAGAACCGGGACAGCTTCCTACGAGCAGTACTTC.

The chain combines TRBV12-3 or TRBV12-4 with TRBJ1-2; D is unclear. V shed 9 bases and J shed 4 bases, with 15 bases lying between them. CDR3 length: 13 residues. The CDR3 DNA follows: TGTGCCAGTACGGGATGGGATAGCTATGGCTACACCTTC. This gives the protein CASTGWDSYGYTF.

The count of this clone is one. The chain links TRBV14 to TRBJ2-5, with 15 positions matching TRBD2. Germline trimming cut 4 bases from V and 5 bases from J; bases unmatched to any gene: 8. Germline CDR1 reads SGHDN; CDR2 reads FVKESK. The CDR3 extends over 17 amino acids. The CDR3 is CASSRGLAGGPWETQYF. In DNA, the CDR3 is TGTGCCAGCAGCCGAGGACTAGCGGGAGGGCCTTGGGAGACCCAGTACTTC.

The CDR3 bases are TGTGCCAGCAGCAAAGGAAGATTAGGAGCAACTAATGAAAAACTGTTTTTT. Amino acid sequence: CASSKGRLGATNEKLFF. This sequence joins TRBV21-1 and TRBJ1-4. TRBV21-1 is given as a pseudogene. This CDR3 region has 17 residues.

V usage is TRBV3-1 (or the pseudogene TRBV3-2) and J usage is TRBJ2-2, with D unresolved. This CDR3 comprises 18 residues. V lost 0 bases and J 0 bases, leaving 14 bases between the germline ends. CDR1 is LGHDT and CDR2 is YNNKEL in the germline V gene (reference sequence). Here the CDR3 DNA reads TGTGCCAGCAGCCAAGACGTTGTCGCGGCAGCGAACACCGGGGAGCTGTTTTTT. Encoded protein: CASSQDVVAAANTGELFF.

This chain connects TRBV7-3 to TRBJ2-3, with TRBD1 identical over 8 bases. V lost 5 bases to trimming and J lost 1 base; unmatched junction nucleotides: 11. This CDR3 is 17 amino acids long. Germline V gene data show CDR1 as SGHTA and CDR2 as FQGTGA. CDR3 bases: TGTGCCAGCAGCCGCGGGACAGGAGGTTTGGGCACAGATACGCAGTATTTT. Amino acid sequence: CASSRGTGGLGTDTQYF.

The rearrangement uses TRBV27 and TRBJ2-7; 8 bases fit TRBD2. Germline V CDR1 and CDR2: MNHEY, SMNVEV (reference sequence). The junction had 10 bases not matched to a gene; V was cut back by 0 bases and J by 6 bases. This CDR3 is 16 amino acids long. CDR3: CASSLSAGGGESEQYF. The CDR3 nucleotides read TGTGCCAGCAGTTTATCGGCGGGGGGCGGGGAGTCCGAGCAGTACTTC.

The genes are TRBV7-9 and TRBJ2-1, with D possibly TRBD2 on 5 matching bases. CDR3 size: 16 residues. The V end was cut by 4 bases, the J end by 5 bases, with 18 bases between. The germline V gene has CDR1 SEHNR and CDR2 FQNEAQ (reference sequence). The CDR3 loop is CASSYRTLSTNNEQFF. In DNA form, the CDR3 reads TGTGCCAGCAGCTATCGGACTCTTTCCACAAACAATGAGCAGTTCTTC.

V and J are TRBV28 and TRBJ2-1; 10 bases line up with TRBD1. CDR1 and CDR2 (germline): MDHEN, SYDVKM. Trimming cost V 3 bases and J 7 bases; bases outside gene matches: 15. The CDR3 is 18 residues long. The CDR3 loop reads CASSFLSFGTGVENEQFF. CDR3 nucleotide sequence: TGTGCCAGCAGTTTTCTCAGTTTTGGGACAGGGGTAGAAAATGAGCAGTTCTTC.

The chain couples TRBV6-5 to TRBJ2-5; 7 nucleotides line up with TRBD1. This CDR3 has 14 amino acids. V gave up 2 bases and J gave up 7 bases; unmatched junction bases: 7. The germline V gene encodes CDR1 MNHEY and CDR2 SVGAGI. This chain's CDR3 is CASSYRGGEGTQYF. CDR3 nucleotides: TGTGCCAGCAGTTACCGAGGGGGCGAGGGGACCCAGTACTTC.

This chain uses TRBV29-1 with TRBJ2-3, with 14 bases fitting TRBD2. The CDR3 has 20 amino acids. Germline V CDR1 and CDR2: SQVTM, ANQGSEA. The junction had 19 bases not matched to a gene; V was cut back by 7 bases and J by 1 base. The CDR3 sequence: CSGQGQWGLAGDRGTDTQYF. The CDR3 DNA is TGCAGCGGACAGGGACAGTGGGGACTAGCGGGAGATCGGGGCACAGATACGCAGTATTTT.